This entry lists 7 T cell receptor beta chains sequenced from one sample in a study of cytomegalovirus exposure and HLA in healthy donors. Use of 60 Vbeta and 13 Jbeta primers characterized the PCR. Using immunoSEQ multiplex PCR, the repertoire was profiled, and TCRdb retains in-frame clones only, with some absent. This sample yields tens of thousands of clones, of which 75% to 80% are seen a single time; about 4% belongs to the top ten. The sequencing sample was made of PBMCs. These receptors were obtained from a woman aged 40 to 55 in good health and CMV-seronegative.

On this clone itself: Germline and junction disagree at one end, which may indicate a read error. The chain has TRBV7-9 and TRBJ1-5; maybe TRBD1 (5 bases). Per the germline V gene, CDR1 is SEHNR and CDR2 is FQNEAQ (reference sequence). This CDR3 comprises 14 residues. The CDR3 DNA reads as TGTTCCAGCAGCTTAAGTTCAGGCGGGGCGCCCCAGCATTTT. It yields the protein CSSSLSSGGAPQHF.

On this clone: At one of its ends the junction is not consistent with the germline gene, which may arise from a read error. The chain recombines TRBV29-1 with TRBJ1-1, with D tentatively TRBD1 (6 bases). The CDR3 contains 11 residues. Germline V CDR1 and CDR2: SQVTM, ANQGSEA. The CDR3 DNA is TGCAGCGTAGAAGGGACATTTGGGGCTTTCTTT. Translation: CSVEGTFGAFF.

The chain couples TRBV5-1 to TRBJ2-2; D remains ambiguous. V was pared by 0 bases and J by 2 bases, with 17 bases between. This CDR3 contains 18 residues. Per the germline V gene, CDR1 is SGHRS and CDR2 is YFSETQ. CDR3 in DNA: TGCGCCAGCAGCTTGGCCTTAAACACCCGTTTCAACACCGGGGAGCTGTTTTTT. Translating gives CASSLALNTRFNTGELFF.

The V gene is TRBV6-5, the J gene TRBJ2-7, with 9 positions matching TRBD1. With 4 bases clipped from V and 4 bases from J, the junction kept 5 bases outside the gene matches. The germline CDR1 and CDR2 sequences are MNHEY and SVGAGI. The CDR3 has 14 residues. CDR3 DNA: TGTGCCAGCAGTTCACCGGGACAGGGTTACGAGCAGTACTTC. It codes for CASSSPGQGYEQYF.

This clone is a singleton in its sample. This sequence joins TRBV9 and TRBJ2-1; 13 bases align to TRBD2. With 4 bases clipped from V and 10 bases from J, the junction kept 11 bases outside the gene matches. Germline V gene sequence: CDR1 SGDLS, CDR2 YYNGEE. The CDR3 length is 16 residues. In DNA, the CDR3 is TGTGCCAGCAGCCTTTCCACTAGCGGGGGGGCCGGGGAGCAGTTCTTC. This gives the protein CASSLSTSGGAGEQFF.

V usage is TRBV30 and J usage is TRBJ2-1; TRBD2 matches at 10 bases. Losses at the gene ends were 2 bases for V and 1 base for J; bases not matched to a gene: 5. CDR1 is GTSNPN and CDR2 is SVGIG in the germline V gene (reference sequence). The CDR3 has 16 amino acids. This CDR3 reads CAWSTLAGASYNEQFF. The DNA for the CDR3 is TGTGCCTGGAGTACCCTAGCGGGGGCTTCCTACAATGAGCAGTTCTTC.

The V call is TRBV6-1, the J call TRBJ2-5; TRBD1 agrees at 9 bases. The V segment lost 2 bases and the J segment 2 bases; nucleotides outside the gene matches: 3. This CDR3 comprises 15 residues. Germline V CDR1 and CDR2: MNHNS, SASEGT. The CDR3 nucleotides are TGTGCCAGCAGTGAAACGACAGGGGGGCAAGAGACCCAGTACTTC. It codes for CASSETTGGQETQYF.